Following are 29 T cell receptor beta chains from one sample sequenced in a study of blood T cell repertoires in COVID-19. Data came from immunoSEQ multiplex PCR; TCRdb stores just in-frame clones and leaves some out. The data hold about 100,000 clones, with around nine tenths observed a single time. The sequenced sample was peripheral blood. The receptor set was obtained from a man aged 80 or over with acute or convalescent COVID-19.

The rearrangement joins TRBV13 to TRBJ2-7; 8 nucleotides agree with TRBD1. This CDR3 has 14 amino acids. V trimming: 5 bases; J trimming: 1 base; junction bases outside the gene matches: 4. Germline values: CDR1 PRHDT, CDR2 FYEKMQ (reference sequence). Written as DNA, the CDR3 is TGTGCCAGCAGCAAAAGACAGGGGTCCTACGAGCAGTACTTC. It specifies CASSKRQGSYEQYF.

The V gene is TRBV7-2, the J gene TRBJ2-2, with a weak D call TRBD1 (5 bases). Germline V gene lookup returns CDR1 SGHTA and CDR2 FQGNSA. The CDR3 totals 15 residues. Trimming took 6 bases from V and 3 from J, leaving 14 bases between them. The DNA of the CDR3 is TGTGCCAGCAGTCCTCAGGGTCGCGACACCGGGGAGCTGTTTTTT. Translated, it gives CASSPQGRDTGELFF.

This chain joins TRBV9 and TRBJ1-4; 7 nucleotides align to TRBD1. This CDR3 is 15 amino acids long. Germline V gives CDR1 SGDLS, CDR2 YYNGEE. With V trimmed by 4 bases and J by 4 bases, 7 bases remained unmatched. The chain's CDR3 is CASSLRQGSNEKLFF. As DNA, the CDR3 is TGTGCCAGCAGCCTTCGACAGGGAAGTAATGAAAAACTGTTTTTT.

The chain combines TRBV7-9 with TRBJ1-1; 9 bases agree with TRBD1. Germline values: CDR1 SEHNR, CDR2 FQNEAQ (reference sequence). The CDR3 consists of 13 residues. The trim removed 4 bases at V and 3 bases at J, leaving 0 bases unmatched. The CDR3, as DNA: TGTGCCAGCAGCTGGACAGGGGACACTGAAGCTTTCTTT. This encodes CASSWTGDTEAFF. The full variable domain, completed using reference TRBV7-9 and TRBJ1-1, is DTGVSQNPRHKITKRGQNVTFRCDPISEHNRLYWYRQTLGQGPEFLTYFQNEAQLEKSRLLSDRFSAERPKGSFSTLEIQRTEQGDSAMYLCASSWTGDTEAFFGQGTRLTVV.

The genes are TRBV7-2 and TRBJ2-7; weak D call: TRBD2 (6 bases). This CDR3 region has 15 residues. In germline, CDR1 is SGHTA, CDR2 FQGNSA. Trimming stripped 1 base from V and 6 bases from J, with 16 bases between. This CDR3 reads CASSLETSRGREQYF. In nucleotides, the CDR3 is TGTGCCAGCAGCTTAGAGACTAGTAGAGGACGCGAGCAGTACTTC.

The chain couples TRBV6-6 to TRBJ2-5; no clear D gene. V gave up 7 bases and J gave up 2 bases, with 11 bases separating them. The CDR3 length is 13 residues. Germline V gene data show CDR1 as MNHNY and CDR2 as SVGAGI (reference sequence). The CDR3 DNA reads TGTGCCAGCACCCGACAACCTCAAGAGACCCAGTACTTC. It yields the protein CASTRQPQETQYF.

This clone was recorded only once. The chain recombines TRBV9 with TRBJ2-5, with D tentatively TRBD1 (5 bases). The germline CDR1 and CDR2 sequences are SGDLS and YYNGEE. V was shortened by 4 bases and J by 5 bases, with 15 bases between the two germline ends. The CDR3 loop spans 14 amino acids. The DNA for the CDR3 is TGTGCCAGCAGCCCAAGCCAGGGAAGGGAGACCCAGTACTTC. It translates to CASSPSQGRETQYF.

This chain joins TRBV7-3 and TRBJ2-3; possible D gene TRBD1, 6 bases. Trimming took 5 bases from V and 0 from J, leaving 18 bases between them. Per germline, CDR1 SGHTA and CDR2 FQGTGA. The CDR3 spans 17 residues. CDR3 amino acids: CASSPQGFGKSTDTQYF. In DNA, the CDR3 is TGTGCCAGCAGCCCTCAGGGGTTCGGGAAGAGCACAGATACGCAGTATTTT.

The chain joins TRBV9 to TRBJ1-2, with TRBD1 identical over 9 bases. The CDR3 has 16 residues. Germline values: CDR1 SGDLS, CDR2 YYNGEE. V was clipped by 0 bases and J by 6 bases; unmatched bases: 9. CDR3 in amino acids: CASSVDTGGAQNGYTF. The CDR3 DNA reads TGTGCCAGCAGCGTAGATACAGGGGGCGCCCAAAATGGCTACACCTTC.

This sequence joins TRBV3-1 (or the pseudogene TRBV3-2) and TRBJ1-5; no clear D. Germline V lookup: CDR1 LGHDT, CDR2 YNNKEL (reference sequence). V was shortened by 5 bases and J by 0 bases, with 26 bases between the two germline ends. This CDR3 region has 20 residues. The CDR3 loop is CASSFKIANFGEFSNQPQHF. CDR3 coding DNA: TGTGCCAGCAGCTTCAAGATCGCGAATTTCGGGGAATTTAGCAATCAGCCCCAGCATTTT.

J is TRBJ1-5 and V is TRBV9; no clear D gene. The CDR3 runs to 14 residues. The V and J ends lost 0 bases and 0 bases respectively, with 4 bases between them. The germline gives CDR1 SGDLS, CDR2 YYNGEE. The CDR3 DNA reads as TGTGCCAGCAGCGTAGGTAGTAGCAATCAGCCCCAGCATTTT. Protein: CASSVGSSNQPQHF.

The genes are TRBV4-2 and TRBJ2-3, with TRBD2 identical over 11 bases. In germline, CDR1 is LGHNA, CDR2 YNFKEQ. The CDR3 loop spans 17 amino acids. V lost 0 bases to trimming and J lost 5 bases; unmatched junction nucleotides: 7. The CDR3, as DNA: TGTGCCAGCAGCCAAGATCCCACTAGCGGGAGTCTAGATACGCAGTATTTT. Protein product: CASSQDPTSGSLDTQYF.

CDR3 region: CASSLAGDPGNEQFF. The CDR3 region has the DNA TGTGCCAGCAGCCTAGCGGGGGACCCGGGCAATGAGCAGTTCTTC. The V call is TRBV25-1, the J call TRBJ2-1; 10 nucleotides align to TRBD2. The germline V gene has CDR1 MGHDK and CDR2 SYGVNS. J was trimmed by 6 bases and V by 6 bases; bases with no gene match: 8. CDR3 length: 15 residues.

This rearrangement joins TRBV28 to TRBJ2-7; 11 positions match TRBD2. V lost 8 bases to trimming and J lost 1 base; unmatched junction nucleotides: 4. CDR3 length equals 14 residues. CDR1 is MDHEN, CDR2 SYDVKM, per germline. Here the CDR3 DNA reads TGTGCCAGCGTGACTAGCGGGATTTCCTACGAGCAGTACTTC. It specifies CASVTSGISYEQYF.

V and J are TRBV18 and TRBJ2-7; 10 nucleotides agree with TRBD1. V lost 2 bases and J lost 1; bases outside the gene matches: 11. The CDR3 sequence is 18 residues long. CDR1 and CDR2 from the germline V gene are KGHSH and LQKENI. CDR3 region: CASSPISPGTGVSYEQYF. The CDR3 nucleotides are TGTGCCAGCTCACCAATATCCCCCGGGACAGGGGTTTCCTACGAGCAGTACTTC.

The chain uses TRBV7-9 and TRBJ2-5; 7 bases align to TRBD1. CDR3 length: 14 amino acids. In germline, CDR1 is SEHNR, CDR2 FQNEAQ (reference sequence). The V and J ends lost 8 bases and 1 base, in that order; junction bases with no gene match: 7. CDR3 nucleotide sequence: TGTGCCAGCGGCGACGACAGGGTCCAAGAGACCCAGTACTTC. Its translation is CASGDDRVQETQYF. The full variable domain, with the rest looked up from reference TRBV7-9 and TRBJ2-5, is DTGVSQNPRHKITKRGQNVTFRCDPISEHNRLYWYRQTLGQGPEFLTYFQNEAQLEKSRLLSDRFSAERPKGSFSTLEIQRTEQGDSAMYLCASGDDRVQETQYFGPGTRLLVL.

This sequence joins TRBV6-5 and TRBJ2-2; D may be TRBD1 (6 bases). V was trimmed by 6 bases and J by 0 bases, leaving 11 bases between them. The CDR3 sequence is 15 residues long. Germline V CDR1 and CDR2: MNHEY, SVGAGI. The CDR3 sequence is CASSRTETNTGELFF. The CDR3 DNA is TGTGCCAGCAGCCGGACAGAGACGAACACCGGGGAGCTGTTTTTT.

This clone appeared a few times. J is TRBJ2-6 and V is TRBV11-2, with D hard to call. This CDR3 has 16 amino acids. Germline V gives CDR1 SGHAT, CDR2 FQNNGV. Trimming shortened V by 4 bases and J by 3 bases, and 13 bases separated the two germline ends. DNA of the CDR3: TGTGCCAGCAGCTCGGTCGCTGTGTTTGGGGCCAACGTCCTGACTTTC. Translating it yields CASSSVAVFGANVLTF.

The gene calls are TRBV6-2 or TRBV6-3 and TRBJ2-7, with D maybe TRBD1 (6 bases). Germline values: CDR1 MNHEY, CDR2 SVGEGT. The V gene lost 2 bases and the J gene lost 2 bases, with 13 bases spanning the gap. This CDR3 has 15 amino acids. The CDR3 bases are TGTGCCAGCAGTTACCCCCGAGACAGGACCTACGAGCAGTACTTC. This encodes CASSYPRDRTYEQYF.

The CDR3 reads CASSQVPGGSEQFF. The CDR3 DNA follows: TGTGCCAGCAGCCAAGTCCCAGGGGGCAGTGAGCAGTTCTTC. J is TRBJ2-1 and V is TRBV3-1 (or the pseudogene TRBV3-2); 8 positions match TRBD1. Per the germline V gene, CDR1 is LGHDT and CDR2 is YNNKEL (reference sequence). The CDR3 length is 14 residues. V lost 1 base and J lost 9; bases outside the gene matches: 5.

V gene TRBV18 combines with J gene TRBJ1-6; 8 bases fit TRBD1. This CDR3 comprises 13 residues. The ends lost 3 bases at V and 8 bases at J; junction bases unmatched: 0. Germline V gene sequence: CDR1 KGHSH, CDR2 LQKENI. The CDR3 bases are TGTGCCAGCTCACCGGACAGGGATTCACCCCTCCACTTT. It translates to CASSPDRDSPLHF.

V is TRBV19 and J is TRBJ2-1; D is unclear. V lost 3 bases to trimming and J lost 7 bases, with 16 bases between them. CDR1 is LNHDA, CDR2 SQIVND, per germline (reference sequence). CDR3 length: 15 amino acids. The DNA for the CDR3 is TGTGCCAGTAGTATCCCACTTCTACCACGGAATGAGCAGTTCTTC. It specifies CASSIPLLPRNEQFF.

This chain's CDR3 is CASSSTLYDGYTF. The CDR3 DNA sequence: TGTGCCAGTAGTAGTACCCTATACGATGGCTACACCTTC. This chain links TRBV19 with TRBJ1-2, with unresolved D. V lost 4 bases and J 6 bases, leaving 12 bases between the germline ends. Germline CDR1 LNHDA, CDR2 SQIVND (reference sequence). The CDR3 has 13 amino acids. Full variable domain (outside the CDR3, taken from reference TRBV19 and TRBJ1-2): DGGITQSPKYLFRKEGQNVTLSCEQNLNHDAMYWYRQDPGQGLRLIYYSQIVNDFQKGDIAEGYSVSREKKESFPLTVTSAQKNPTAFYLCASSSTLYDGYTFGSGTRLTVV.

This clone was recorded a few times. The chain couples TRBV19 to TRBJ2-7; D remains unclear. This CDR3 is built from 13 residues. V gave up 3 bases and J gave up 5 bases, with 11 bases separating them. Germline V lookup: CDR1 LNHDA, CDR2 SQIVND (reference sequence). The CDR3 region is CASSMRPADEQYF. CDR3 coding DNA: TGTGCCAGTAGTATGAGGCCGGCGGACGAGCAGTACTTC.

The chain couples TRBV5-5 to TRBJ2-5, with 10 bases fitting TRBD2. This CDR3 contains 14 residues. Trimming cost V 4 bases and J 4 bases; bases outside gene matches: 4. Germline CDR1 and CDR2: SGHKS and YYEKEE (reference sequence). CDR3 protein: CASSRLAGRETQYF. The CDR3 DNA reads as TGTGCCAGCAGCCGACTAGCGGGTCGAGAGACCCAGTACTTC.

The rearrangement uses TRBV15 and TRBJ1-2; D perhaps matches TRBD1 (5 bases). Germline values: CDR1 LNHNV, CDR2 YYDKDF (reference sequence). The V and J ends lost 0 bases and 12 bases respectively, with 17 bases between them. The CDR3 spans 14 residues. The CDR3 nucleotides read TGTGCCACCAGCAGAGATCGGCAGGGCCCTCAACACACCTTC. It encodes CATSRDRQGPQHTF.

This chain links TRBV7-9 with TRBJ1-5; no firm D call. The CDR3 consists of 12 residues. Germline V CDR1 and CDR2: SEHNR, FQNEAQ (reference sequence). The V gene lost 3 bases and the J gene lost 5 bases, with 5 bases spanning the gap. The CDR3 here is CASSFGDQPQHF. The CDR3 coding sequence is TGTGCCAGCAGCTTTGGAGATCAGCCCCAGCATTTT.

This chain joins TRBV7-2 and TRBJ1-5, with a possible D match to TRBD1 (5 bases). The CDR3 length is 14 residues. V shed 0 bases and J shed 3 bases, with 6 bases lying between them. CDR1 and CDR2 from the germline V gene are SGHTA and FQGNSA. In DNA, the CDR3 is TGTGCCAGCAGCTTAGCGGGGCCCAATCAGCCCCAGCATTTT. Translation: CASSLAGPNQPQHF.

V usage is TRBV7-2 and J usage is TRBJ1-5; 8 bases are a match to TRBD1. The CDR3 spans 17 residues. Germline V gene data show CDR1 as SGHTA and CDR2 as FQGNSA. The ends lost 1 base at V and 3 bases at J; junction bases unmatched: 8. The CDR3 sequence: CASSLVPQDRANQPQHF. The CDR3 nucleotides read TGTGCCAGCAGCTTAGTCCCCCAGGACAGGGCCAATCAGCCCCAGCATTTT.